This entry is about one T cell receptor beta chain. V lost 0 bases to trimming and J lost 8 bases; unmatched junction nucleotides: 20. This CDR3 has 19 amino acids. In germline, CDR1 is SGHVS, CDR2 FNYEAQ. Measured with immunoSEQ multiplex PCR; TCRdb has only the in-frame clones, and not every one. The sample carries around 80,000 clones, 65% to 85% recorded once. The source of the sample is a study of T cell clones after liver transplantation. Here the sequenced sample was CD4+ T cells from blood, taken 45 to 46 months after liver transplant. The sequence came from a human patient who received a liver transplant. Some T cells may be supplied by the graft donor. The rearrangement joins TRBV7-6 to TRBJ2-3; 7 nucleotides agree with TRBD2. CDR3 in amino acids: CASSLAWRENRGMVGTQYF. DNA for the CDR3: TGTGCCAGCAGCTTAGCCTGGCGGGAGAACCGGGGTATGGTCGGTACGCAGTATTTT.